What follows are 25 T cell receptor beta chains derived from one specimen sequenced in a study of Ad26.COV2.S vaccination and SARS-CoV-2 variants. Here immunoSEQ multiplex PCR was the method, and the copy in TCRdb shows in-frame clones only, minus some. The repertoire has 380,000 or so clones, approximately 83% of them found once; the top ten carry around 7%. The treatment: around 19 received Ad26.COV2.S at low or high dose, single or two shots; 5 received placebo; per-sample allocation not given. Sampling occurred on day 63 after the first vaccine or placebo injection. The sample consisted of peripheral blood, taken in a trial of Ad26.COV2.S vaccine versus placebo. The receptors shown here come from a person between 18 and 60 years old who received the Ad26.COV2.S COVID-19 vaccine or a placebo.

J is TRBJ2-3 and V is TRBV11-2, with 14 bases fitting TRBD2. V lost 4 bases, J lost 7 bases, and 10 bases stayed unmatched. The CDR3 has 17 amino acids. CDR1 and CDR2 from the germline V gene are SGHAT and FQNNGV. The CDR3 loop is CASSSMTSGRESNTQYF. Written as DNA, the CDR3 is TGTGCCAGCAGCTCCATGACTAGCGGGAGGGAATCTAATACGCAGTATTTT.

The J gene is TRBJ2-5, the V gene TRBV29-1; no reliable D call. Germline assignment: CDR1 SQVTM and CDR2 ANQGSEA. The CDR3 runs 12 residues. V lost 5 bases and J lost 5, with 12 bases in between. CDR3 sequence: CSVRWSRETQYF. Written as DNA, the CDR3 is TGCAGCGTTCGATGGAGTCGGGAGACCCAGTACTTC.

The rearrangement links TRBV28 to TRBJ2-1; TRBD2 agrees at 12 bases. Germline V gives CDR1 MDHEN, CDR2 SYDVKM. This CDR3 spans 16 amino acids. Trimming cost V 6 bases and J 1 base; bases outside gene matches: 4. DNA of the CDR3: TGTGCCAGCAGGGAGACTAGCGGGAGATCCTACAATGAGCAGTTCTTC. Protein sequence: CASRETSGRSYNEQFF.

The DNA for the CDR3 is TGTGCCAGTAGTATAATAAGCGCAAACCCTGAAGCTTTCTTT. Translation: CASSIISANPEAFF. The chain joins TRBV19 to TRBJ1-1; D is ambiguous. The CDR3 is made up of 14 amino acids. V dropped 2 bases and J dropped 6 bases, with 13 bases sitting between them. CDR1 LNHDA and CDR2 SQIVND come from the germline V gene (reference sequence).

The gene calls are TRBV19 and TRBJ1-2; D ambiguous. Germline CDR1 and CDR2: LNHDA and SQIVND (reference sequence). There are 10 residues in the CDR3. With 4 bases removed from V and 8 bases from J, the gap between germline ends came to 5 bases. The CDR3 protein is CASSSGGYTF. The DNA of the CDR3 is TGTGCCAGTAGTAGTGGCGGCTACACCTTC.

CDR3 coding DNA: TGTGCCAGCAGCCTCCTAGACAGGGTAGACGGCTACACCTTC. Translation gives CASSLLDRVDGYTF. This chain connects TRBV3-1 (or the pseudogene TRBV3-2) to TRBJ1-2; TRBD1 matches 7 bases. Germline V gives CDR1 LGHDT, CDR2 YNNKEL (reference sequence). Trimming at V came to 4 bases and at J to 8 bases, leaving 10 bases not matched to a gene. The CDR3 is 14 amino acids.

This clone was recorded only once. DNA for the CDR3: TGCGCCAGCAGCTCCGAAGGGGTCATCATGGATACGCAGTATTTT. The encoded protein is CASSSEGVIMDTQYF. This rearrangement joins TRBV5-1 to TRBJ2-3; TRBD1 is a possible D gene (5 bases). The germline V gene has CDR1 SGHRS and CDR2 YFSETQ. This CDR3 is built from 15 residues. V lost 3 bases and J 6 bases, leaving 17 bases between the germline ends.

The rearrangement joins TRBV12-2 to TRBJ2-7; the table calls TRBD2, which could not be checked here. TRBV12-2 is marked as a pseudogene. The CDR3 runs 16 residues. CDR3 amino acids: CASRSMFVNSSYEQYF. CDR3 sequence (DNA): TGTGCAAGTCGCTCTATGTTTGTGAATAGCTCCTACGAGCAGTACTTC.

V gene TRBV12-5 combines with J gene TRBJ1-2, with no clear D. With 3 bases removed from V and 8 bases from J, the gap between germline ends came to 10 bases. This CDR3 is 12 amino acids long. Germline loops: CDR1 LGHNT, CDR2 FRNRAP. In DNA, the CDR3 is TGTGCTAGTGGTTTAGATGGGGTGGGCTACACCTTC. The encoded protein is CASGLDGVGYTF.

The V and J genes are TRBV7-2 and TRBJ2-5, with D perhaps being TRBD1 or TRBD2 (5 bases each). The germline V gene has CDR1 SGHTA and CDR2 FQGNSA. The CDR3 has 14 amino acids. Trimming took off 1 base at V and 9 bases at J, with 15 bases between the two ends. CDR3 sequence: CASSLDQGGSAQYF. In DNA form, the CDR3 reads TGTGCCAGCAGCTTAGACCAGGGCGGGTCGGCCCAGTACTTC.

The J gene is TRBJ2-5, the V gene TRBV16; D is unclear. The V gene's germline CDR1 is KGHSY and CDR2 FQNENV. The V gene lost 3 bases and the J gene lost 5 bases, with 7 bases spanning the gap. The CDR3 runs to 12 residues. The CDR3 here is CASSHERETQYF. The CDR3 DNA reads TGTGCCAGCAGCCATGAACGGGAGACCCAGTACTTC. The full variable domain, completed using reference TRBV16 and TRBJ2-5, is GEEVAQTPKHLVRGEGQKAKLYCAPIKGHSYVFWYQQVLKNEFKFLISFQNENVFDETGMPKERFSAKCLPNSPCSLEIQATKLEDSAVYFCASSHERETQYFGPGTRLLVL.

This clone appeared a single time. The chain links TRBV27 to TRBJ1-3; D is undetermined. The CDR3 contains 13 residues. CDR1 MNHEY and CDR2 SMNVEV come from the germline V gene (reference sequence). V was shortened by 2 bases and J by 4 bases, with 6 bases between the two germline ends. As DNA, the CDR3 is TGTGCCAGCAGTTTAAATCAGGGAAACACCATATATTTT. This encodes CASSLNQGNTIYF.

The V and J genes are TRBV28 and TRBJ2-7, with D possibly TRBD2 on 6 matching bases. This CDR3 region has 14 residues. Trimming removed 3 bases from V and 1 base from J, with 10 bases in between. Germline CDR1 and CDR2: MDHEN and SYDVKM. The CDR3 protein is CASSFRERSYEQYF. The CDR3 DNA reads TGTGCCAGCAGTTTTCGGGAGAGATCCTACGAGCAGTACTTC. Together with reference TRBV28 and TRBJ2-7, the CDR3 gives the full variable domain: DVKVTQSSRYLVKRTGEKVFLECVQDMDHENMFWYRQDPGLGLRLIYFSYDVKMKEKGDIPEGYSVSREKKERFSLILESASTNQTSMYLCASSFRERSYEQYFGPGTRLTVT.

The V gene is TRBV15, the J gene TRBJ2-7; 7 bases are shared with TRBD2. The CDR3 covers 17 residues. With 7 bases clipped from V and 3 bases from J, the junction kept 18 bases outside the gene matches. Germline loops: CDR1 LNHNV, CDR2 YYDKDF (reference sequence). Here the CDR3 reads CATTDLSVGGGNYEQYF. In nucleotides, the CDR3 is TGTGCCACCACAGACCTCTCGGTGGGGGGAGGGAACTACGAGCAGTACTTC.

The CDR3, as DNA: TGTGCCAGTCCCTCGAGTCCCAGCGGGGGGGCCGGGACCCAGTACTTC. It specifies CASPSSPSGGAGTQYF. V is TRBV19 and J is TRBJ2-5; the match to TRBD2 covers 10 bases. Germline V gene sequence: CDR1 LNHDA, CDR2 SQIVND (reference sequence). This CDR3 has 16 amino acids. V lost 8 bases to trimming and J lost 7 bases; unmatched junction nucleotides: 16.

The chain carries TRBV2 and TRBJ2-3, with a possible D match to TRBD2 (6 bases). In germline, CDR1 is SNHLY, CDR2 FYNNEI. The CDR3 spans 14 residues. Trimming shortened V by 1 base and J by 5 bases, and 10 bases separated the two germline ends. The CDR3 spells CASSEGGAGDTQYF. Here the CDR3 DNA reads TGTGCCAGCAGTGAAGGCGGGGCCGGAGATACGCAGTATTTT. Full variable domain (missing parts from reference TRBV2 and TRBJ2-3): EPEVTQTPSHQVTQMGQEVILRCVPISNHLYFYWYRQILGQKVEFLVSFYNNEISEKSEIFDDQFSVERPDGSNFTLKIRSTKLEDSAMYFCASSEGGAGDTQYFGPGTRLTVL.

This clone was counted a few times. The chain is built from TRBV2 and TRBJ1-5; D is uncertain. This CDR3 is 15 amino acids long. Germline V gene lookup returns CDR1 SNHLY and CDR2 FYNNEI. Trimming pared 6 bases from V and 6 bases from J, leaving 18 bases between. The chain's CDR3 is CASRARMGTSQPQHF. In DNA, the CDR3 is TGTGCCAGCAGGGCGAGGATGGGTACAAGTCAGCCCCAGCATTTT.

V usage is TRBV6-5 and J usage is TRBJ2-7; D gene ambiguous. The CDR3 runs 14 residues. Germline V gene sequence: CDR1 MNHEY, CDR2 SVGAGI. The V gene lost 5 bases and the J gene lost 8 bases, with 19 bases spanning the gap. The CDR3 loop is CASSITGRSPKQYF. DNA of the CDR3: TGTGCCAGCAGTATAACCGGACGGAGCCCGAAGCAGTACTTC.

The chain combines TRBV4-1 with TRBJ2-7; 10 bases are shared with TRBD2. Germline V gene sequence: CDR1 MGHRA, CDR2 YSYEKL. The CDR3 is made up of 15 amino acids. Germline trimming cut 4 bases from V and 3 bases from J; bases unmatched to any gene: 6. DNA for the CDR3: TGCGCCAGCAGCCCTACCGGGACTAGCGTCTACGAGCAGTACTTC. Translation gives CASSPTGTSVYEQYF.

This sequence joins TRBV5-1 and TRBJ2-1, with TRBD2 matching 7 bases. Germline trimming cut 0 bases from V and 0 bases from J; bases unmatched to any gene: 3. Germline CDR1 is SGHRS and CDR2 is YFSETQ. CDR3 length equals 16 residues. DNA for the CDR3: TGCGCCAGCAGCTTGGGCCTAGCGGTCTCCTACAATGAGCAGTTCTTC. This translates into CASSLGLAVSYNEQFF.

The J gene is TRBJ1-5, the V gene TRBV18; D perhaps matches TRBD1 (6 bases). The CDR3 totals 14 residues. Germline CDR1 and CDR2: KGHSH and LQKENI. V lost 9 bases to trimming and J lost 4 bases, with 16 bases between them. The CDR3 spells CASCQQGTNQPQHF. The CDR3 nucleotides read TGTGCCAGTTGCCAACAGGGAACTAATCAGCCCCAGCATTTT.

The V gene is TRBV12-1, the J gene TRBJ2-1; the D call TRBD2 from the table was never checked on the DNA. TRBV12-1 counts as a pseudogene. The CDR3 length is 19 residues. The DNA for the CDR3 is TGTGCCAGCAGCTCCCCGACCATTTATCTAGCGGGAATCTACAATGAGCAGTTCTTC. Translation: CASSSPTIYLAGIYNEQFF.

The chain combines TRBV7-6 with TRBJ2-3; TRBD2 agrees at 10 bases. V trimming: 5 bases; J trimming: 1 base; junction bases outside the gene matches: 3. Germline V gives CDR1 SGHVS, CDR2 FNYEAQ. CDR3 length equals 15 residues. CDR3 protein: CASSGTSGGTDTQYF. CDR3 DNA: TGTGCCAGCAGCGGAACTAGCGGGGGCACAGATACGCAGTATTTT.

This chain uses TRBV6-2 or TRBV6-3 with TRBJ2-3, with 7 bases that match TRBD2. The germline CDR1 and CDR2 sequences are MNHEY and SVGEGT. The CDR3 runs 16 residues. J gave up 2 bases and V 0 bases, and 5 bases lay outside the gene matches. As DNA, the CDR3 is TGTGCCAGCAGTTACTCCCCCCAGCGGGACACAGATACGCAGTATTTT. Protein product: CASSYSPQRDTDTQYF.

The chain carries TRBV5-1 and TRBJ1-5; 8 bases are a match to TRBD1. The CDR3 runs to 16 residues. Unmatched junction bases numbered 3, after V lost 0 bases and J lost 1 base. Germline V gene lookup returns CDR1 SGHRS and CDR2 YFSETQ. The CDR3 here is CASSLGTGNSNQPQHF. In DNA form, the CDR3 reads TGCGCCAGCAGCTTGGGGACAGGGAACAGCAATCAGCCCCAGCATTTT.